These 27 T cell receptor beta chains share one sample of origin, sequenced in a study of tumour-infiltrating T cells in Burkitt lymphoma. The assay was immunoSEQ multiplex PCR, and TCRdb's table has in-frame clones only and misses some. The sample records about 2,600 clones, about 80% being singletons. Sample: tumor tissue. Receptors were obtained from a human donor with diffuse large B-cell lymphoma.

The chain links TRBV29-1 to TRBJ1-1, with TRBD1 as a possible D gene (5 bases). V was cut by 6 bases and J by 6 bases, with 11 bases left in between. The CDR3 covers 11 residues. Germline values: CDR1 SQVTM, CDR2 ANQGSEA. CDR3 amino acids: CSVRPGAEAFF. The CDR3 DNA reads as TGCAGCGTCCGACCGGGGGCTGAAGCTTTCTTT.

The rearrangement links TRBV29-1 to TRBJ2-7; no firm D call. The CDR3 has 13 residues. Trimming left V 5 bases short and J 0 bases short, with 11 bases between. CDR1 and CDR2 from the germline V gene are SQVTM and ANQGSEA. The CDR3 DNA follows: TGCAGCGTTTGTCAGGATCCCTCCTACGAGCAGTACTTC. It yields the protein CSVCQDPSYEQYF.

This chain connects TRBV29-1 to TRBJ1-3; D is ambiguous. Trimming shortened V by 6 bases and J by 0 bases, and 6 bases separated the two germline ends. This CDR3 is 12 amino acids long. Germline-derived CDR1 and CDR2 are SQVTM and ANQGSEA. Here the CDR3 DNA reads TGCAGCGTCGAGGCCTCTGGAAACACCATATATTTT. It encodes CSVEASGNTIYF.

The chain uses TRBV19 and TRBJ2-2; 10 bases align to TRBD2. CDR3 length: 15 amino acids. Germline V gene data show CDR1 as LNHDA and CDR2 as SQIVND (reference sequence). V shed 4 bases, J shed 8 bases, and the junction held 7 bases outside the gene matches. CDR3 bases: TGTGCCAGTAGTACACTAGCGGGGCTCTTGGGGGAGCTGTTTTTT. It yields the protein CASSTLAGLLGELFF. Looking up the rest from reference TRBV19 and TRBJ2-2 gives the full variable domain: DGGITQSPKYLFRKEGQNVTLSCEQNLNHDAMYWYRQDPGQGLRLIYYSQIVNDFQKGDIAEGYSVSREKKESFPLTVTSAQKNPTAFYLCASSTLAGLLGELFFGEGSRLTVL.

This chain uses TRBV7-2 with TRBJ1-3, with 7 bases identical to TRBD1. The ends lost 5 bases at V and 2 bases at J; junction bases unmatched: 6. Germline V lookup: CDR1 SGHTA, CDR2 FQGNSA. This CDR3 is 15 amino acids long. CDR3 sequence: CASSPGTATGNTIYF. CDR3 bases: TGTGCCAGCAGCCCGGGGACAGCCACTGGAAACACCATATATTTT.

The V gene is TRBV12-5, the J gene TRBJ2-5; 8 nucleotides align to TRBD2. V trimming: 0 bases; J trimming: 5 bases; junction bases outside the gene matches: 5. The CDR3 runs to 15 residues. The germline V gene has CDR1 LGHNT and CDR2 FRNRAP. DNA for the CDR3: TGTGCTAGTGGTTTGGTCGGGGGGGCCGGGGAGACCCAGTACTTC. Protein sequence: CASGLVGGAGETQYF.

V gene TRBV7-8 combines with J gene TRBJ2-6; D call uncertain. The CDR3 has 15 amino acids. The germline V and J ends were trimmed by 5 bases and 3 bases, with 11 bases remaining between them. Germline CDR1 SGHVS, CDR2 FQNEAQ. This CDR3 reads CASSRNPVGANVLTF. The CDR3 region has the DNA TGTGCCAGCAGCAGAAACCCGGTTGGGGCCAACGTCCTGACTTTC.

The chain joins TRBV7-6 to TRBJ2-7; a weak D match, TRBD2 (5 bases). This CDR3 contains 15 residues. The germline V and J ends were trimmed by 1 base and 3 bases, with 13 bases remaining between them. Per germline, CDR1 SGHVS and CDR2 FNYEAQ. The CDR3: CASSLGESLNYEQYF. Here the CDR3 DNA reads TGTGCCAGCAGCTTAGGGGAGTCACTGAACTACGAGCAGTACTTC.

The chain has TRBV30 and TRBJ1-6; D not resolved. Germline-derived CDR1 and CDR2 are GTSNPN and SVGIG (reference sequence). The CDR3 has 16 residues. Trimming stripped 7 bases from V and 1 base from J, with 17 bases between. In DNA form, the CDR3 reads TGTGCCTCAGCCGGGCCTCGTTTGTCCTATAATTCACCCCTCCACTTT. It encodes CASAGPRLSYNSPLHF.

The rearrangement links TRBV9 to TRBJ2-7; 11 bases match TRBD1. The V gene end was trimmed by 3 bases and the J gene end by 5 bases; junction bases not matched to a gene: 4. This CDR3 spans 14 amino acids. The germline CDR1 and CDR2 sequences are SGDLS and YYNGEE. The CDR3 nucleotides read TGTGCCAGCAGCGCTTGGGACAGGGGGGACGAGCAGTACTTC. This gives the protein CASSAWDRGDEQYF.

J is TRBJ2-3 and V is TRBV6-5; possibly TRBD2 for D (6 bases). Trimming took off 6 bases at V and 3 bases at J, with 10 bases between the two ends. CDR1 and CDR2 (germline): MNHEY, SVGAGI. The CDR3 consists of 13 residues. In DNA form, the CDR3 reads TGTGCCAGCAGCAAAAGCGGGACAGATACGCAGTATTTT. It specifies CASSKSGTDTQYF.

CDR3 amino acids: CASSWTSGGAYEQYF. CDR3 bases: TGTGCCAGCAGCTGGACTAGCGGGGGGGCCTACGAGCAGTACTTC. The chain links TRBV7-2 to TRBJ2-7; 15 nucleotides line up with TRBD2. Germline trimming cut 4 bases from V and 2 bases from J; bases unmatched to any gene: 0. Germline CDR1 is SGHTA and CDR2 is FQGNSA. This CDR3 is built from 15 residues.

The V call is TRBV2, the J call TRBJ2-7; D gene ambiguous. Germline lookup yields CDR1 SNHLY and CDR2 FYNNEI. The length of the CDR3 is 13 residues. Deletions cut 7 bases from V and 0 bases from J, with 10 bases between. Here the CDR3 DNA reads TGTGCCAGCACGGTTCGATTCTCCTACGAGCAGTACTTC. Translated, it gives CASTVRFSYEQYF. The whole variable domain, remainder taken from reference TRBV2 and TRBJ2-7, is EPEVTQTPSHQVTQMGQEVILRCVPISNHLYFYWYRQILGQKVEFLVSFYNNEISEKSEIFDDQFSVERPDGSNFTLKIRSTKLEDSAMYFCASTVRFSYEQYFGPGTRLTVT.

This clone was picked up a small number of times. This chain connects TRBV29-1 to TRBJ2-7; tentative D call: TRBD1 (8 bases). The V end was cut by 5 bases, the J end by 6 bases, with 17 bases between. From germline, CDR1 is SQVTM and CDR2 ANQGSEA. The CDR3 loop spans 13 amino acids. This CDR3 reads CSVLWTGRVEQYF. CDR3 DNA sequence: TGCAGCGTTCTCTGGACAGGGAGGGTCGAGCAGTACTTC.

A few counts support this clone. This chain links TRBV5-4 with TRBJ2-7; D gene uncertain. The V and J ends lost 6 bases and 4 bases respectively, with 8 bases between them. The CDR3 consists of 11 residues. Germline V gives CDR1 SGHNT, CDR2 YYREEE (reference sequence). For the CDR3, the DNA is TGTGCCAGCACCGGTGGTTACGAGCAGTACTTC. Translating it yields CASTGGYEQYF.

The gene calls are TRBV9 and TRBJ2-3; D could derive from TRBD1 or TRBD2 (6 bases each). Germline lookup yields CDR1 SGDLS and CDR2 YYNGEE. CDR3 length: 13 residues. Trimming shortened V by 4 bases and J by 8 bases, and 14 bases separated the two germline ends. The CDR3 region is CASSQGTLGTQYF. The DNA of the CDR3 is TGTGCCAGCAGCCAGGGGACTTTAGGTACGCAGTATTTT. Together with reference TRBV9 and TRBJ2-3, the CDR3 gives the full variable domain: DSGVTQTPKHLITATGQRVTLRCSPRSGDLSVYWYQQSLDQGLQFLIQYYNGEERAKGNILERFSAQQFPDLHSELNLSSLELGDSALYFCASSQGTLGTQYFGPGTRLTVL.

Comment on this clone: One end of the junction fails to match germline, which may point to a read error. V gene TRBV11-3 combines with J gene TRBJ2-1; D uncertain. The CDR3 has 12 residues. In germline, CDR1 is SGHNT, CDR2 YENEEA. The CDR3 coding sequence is TGTGCCAGCAGCCTATCCGGCCCCGCCATGATCTTC. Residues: CASSLSGPAMIF. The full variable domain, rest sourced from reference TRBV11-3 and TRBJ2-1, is EAGVVQSPRYKIIEKKQPVAFWCNPISGHNTLYWYLQNLGQGPELLIRYENEEAVDDSQLPKDRFSAERLKGVDSTLKIQPAELGDSAVYLCASSLSGPAMIFGPGTRLTVL.

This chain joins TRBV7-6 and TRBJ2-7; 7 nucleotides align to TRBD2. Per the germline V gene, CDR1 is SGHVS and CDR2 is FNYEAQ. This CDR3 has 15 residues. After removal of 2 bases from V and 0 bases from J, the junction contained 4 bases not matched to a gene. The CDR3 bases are TGTGCCAGCAGCTTATCTTCTAGCGGCTCCTACGAGCAGTACTTC. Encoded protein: CASSLSSSGSYEQYF.

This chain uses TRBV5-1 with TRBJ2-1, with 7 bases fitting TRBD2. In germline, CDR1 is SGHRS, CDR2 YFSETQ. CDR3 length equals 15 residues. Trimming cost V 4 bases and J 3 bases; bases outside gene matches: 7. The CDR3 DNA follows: TGCGCCAGCAGCCAAACTGGGGGGGTCTACAATGAGCAGTTCTTC. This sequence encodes CASSQTGGVYNEQFF.

CDR3 bases: TGTGCCAGCAGCTTGGGACTAGCGGGGGGGCCCCTCACCGGGGAGCTGTTTTTT. Encoded protein: CASSLGLAGGPLTGELFF. The rearrangement joins TRBV7-2 to TRBJ2-2; 16 nucleotides line up with TRBD2. There are 18 residues in the CDR3. Germline V gene data show CDR1 as SGHTA and CDR2 as FQGNSA. V lost 3 bases, J lost 4 bases, and 5 bases stayed unmatched.

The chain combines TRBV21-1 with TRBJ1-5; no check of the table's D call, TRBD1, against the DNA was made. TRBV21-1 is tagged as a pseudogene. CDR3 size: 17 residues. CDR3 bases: TGTGCCAGCAGCCCAGCCTCCCGGGACAAAACTGTTCAGCCCCAGCATTTT. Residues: CASSPASRDKTVQPQHF.

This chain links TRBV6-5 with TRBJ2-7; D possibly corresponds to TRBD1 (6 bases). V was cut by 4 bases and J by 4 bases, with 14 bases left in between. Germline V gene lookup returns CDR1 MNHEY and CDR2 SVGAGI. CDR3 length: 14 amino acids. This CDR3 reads CASSLAGAEYEQYF. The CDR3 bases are TGTGCCAGCAGTTTGGCAGGGGCTGAATACGAGCAGTACTTC.

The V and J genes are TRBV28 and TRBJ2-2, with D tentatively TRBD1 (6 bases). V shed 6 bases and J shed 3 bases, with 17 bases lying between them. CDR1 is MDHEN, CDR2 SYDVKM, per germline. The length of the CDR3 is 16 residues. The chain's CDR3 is CASSFPGQTYTGELFF. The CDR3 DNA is TGTGCCAGCAGCTTCCCGGGACAAACCTACACCGGGGAGCTGTTTTTT.

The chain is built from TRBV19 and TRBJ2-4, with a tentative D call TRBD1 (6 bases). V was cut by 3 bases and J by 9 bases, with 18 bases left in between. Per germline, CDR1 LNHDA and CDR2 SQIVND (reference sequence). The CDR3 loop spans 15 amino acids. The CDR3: CASSISTAGTTIQYF. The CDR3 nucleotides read TGTGCCAGTAGTATCTCAACCGCCGGGACAACCATTCAGTACTTC.

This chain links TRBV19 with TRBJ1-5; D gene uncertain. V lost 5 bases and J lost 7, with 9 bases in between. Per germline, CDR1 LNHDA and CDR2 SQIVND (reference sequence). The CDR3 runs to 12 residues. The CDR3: CASSPMGQPQHF. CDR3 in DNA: TGTGCCAGTAGTCCTATGGGACAGCCCCAGCATTTT. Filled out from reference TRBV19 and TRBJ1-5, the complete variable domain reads DGGITQSPKYLFRKEGQNVTLSCEQNLNHDAMYWYRQDPGQGLRLIYYSQIVNDFQKGDIAEGYSVSREKKESFPLTVTSAQKNPTAFYLCASSPMGQPQHFGDGTRLSIL.

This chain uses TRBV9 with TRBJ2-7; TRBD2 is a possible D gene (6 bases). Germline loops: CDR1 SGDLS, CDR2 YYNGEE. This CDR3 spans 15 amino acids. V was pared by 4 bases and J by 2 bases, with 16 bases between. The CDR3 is CASSSLGTGTYEQYF. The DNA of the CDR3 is TGTGCCAGCAGCTCCCTCGGGACTGGAACCTACGAGCAGTACTTC.

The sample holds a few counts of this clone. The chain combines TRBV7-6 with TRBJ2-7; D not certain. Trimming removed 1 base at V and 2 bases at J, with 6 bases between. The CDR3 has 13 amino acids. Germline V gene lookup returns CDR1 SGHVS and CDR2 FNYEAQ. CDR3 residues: CASSLGRPYEQYF. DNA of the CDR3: TGTGCCAGCAGCTTAGGGCGACCCTACGAGCAGTACTTC. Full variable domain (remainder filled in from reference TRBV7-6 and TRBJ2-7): GAGVSQSPRYKVTKRGQDVALRCDPISGHVSLYWYRQALGQGPEFLTYFNYEAQQDKSGLPNDRFSAERPEGSISTLTIQRTEQRDSAMYRCASSLGRPYEQYFGPGTRLTVT.